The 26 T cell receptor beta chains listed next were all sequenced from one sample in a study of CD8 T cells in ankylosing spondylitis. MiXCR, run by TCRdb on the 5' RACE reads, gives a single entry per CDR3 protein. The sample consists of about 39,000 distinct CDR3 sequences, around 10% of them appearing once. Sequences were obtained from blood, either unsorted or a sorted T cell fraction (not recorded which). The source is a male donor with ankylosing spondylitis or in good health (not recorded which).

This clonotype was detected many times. CDR3 sequence: CSVVLGSNTGELFF. CDR3 coding DNA: TGCAGCGTTGTTCTAGGGTCCAACACCGGGGAGCTGTTTTTT. The V gene is TRBV29-1, the J gene TRBJ2-2; D unresolved. Germline CDR1 is SQVTM and CDR2 is ANQGSEA. CDR3 length: 14 amino acids. Trimming left V 4 bases short and J 2 bases short, with 11 bases between.

CDR3 residues: CATSSGKSSYNEQFF. In DNA form, the CDR3 reads TGTGCCACCAGCAGCGGGAAAAGCTCCTACAATGAGCAGTTCTTC. V gene TRBV15 combines with J gene TRBJ2-1; D is perhaps TRBD2 (5 bases). There are 15 residues in the CDR3. Germline V lookup: CDR1 LNHNV, CDR2 YYDKDF (reference sequence). Between the trimmed V and J ends, which lost 3 bases and 0 bases, there was a span of 9 bases. Full variable domain (outside the CDR3, taken from reference TRBV15 and TRBJ2-1): DAMVIQNPRYQVTQFGKPVTLSCSQTLNHNVMYWYQQKSSQAPKLLFHYYDKDFNNEADTPDNFQSRRPNTSFCFLDIRSPGLGDTAMYLCATSSGKSSYNEQFFGPGTRLTVL.

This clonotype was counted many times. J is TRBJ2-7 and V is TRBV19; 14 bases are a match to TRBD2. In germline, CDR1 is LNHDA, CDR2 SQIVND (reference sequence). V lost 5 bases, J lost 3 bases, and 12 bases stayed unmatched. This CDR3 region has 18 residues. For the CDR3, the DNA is TGTGCCAGTAGTCCGACCGGGACTAGCGGGAGATTGGTCTACGAGCAGTACTTC. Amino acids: CASSPTGTSGRLVYEQYF.

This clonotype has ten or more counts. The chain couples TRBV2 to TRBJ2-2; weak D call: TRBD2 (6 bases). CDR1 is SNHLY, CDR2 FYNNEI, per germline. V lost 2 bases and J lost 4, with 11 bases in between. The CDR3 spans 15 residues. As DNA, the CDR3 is TGTGCCAGCAGTGAACTACTAGCTAGCACCGGGGAGCTGTTTTTT. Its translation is CASSELLASTGELFF.

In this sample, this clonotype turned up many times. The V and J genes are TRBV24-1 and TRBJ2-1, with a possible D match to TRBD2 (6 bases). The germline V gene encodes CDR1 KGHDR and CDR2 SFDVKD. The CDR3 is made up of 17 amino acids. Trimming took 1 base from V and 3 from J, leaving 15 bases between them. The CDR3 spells CATSDFNRERGYNEQFF. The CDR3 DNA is TGTGCCACCAGTGATTTCAACCGGGAGAGGGGCTACAATGAGCAGTTCTTC.

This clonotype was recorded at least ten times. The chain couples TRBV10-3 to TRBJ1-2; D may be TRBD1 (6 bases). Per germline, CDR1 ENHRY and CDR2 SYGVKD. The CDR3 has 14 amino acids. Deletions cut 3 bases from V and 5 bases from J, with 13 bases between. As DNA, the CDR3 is TGTGCCATCAGTGAATTCAGGGGAGATTATGGCTACACCTTC. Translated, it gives CAISEFRGDYGYTF.

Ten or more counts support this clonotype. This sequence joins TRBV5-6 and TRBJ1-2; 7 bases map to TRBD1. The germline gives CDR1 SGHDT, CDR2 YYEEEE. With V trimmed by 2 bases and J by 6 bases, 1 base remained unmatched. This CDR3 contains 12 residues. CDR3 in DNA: TGTGCCAGCAGCTTTGACAGGGATGGCTACACCTTC. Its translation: CASSFDRDGYTF.

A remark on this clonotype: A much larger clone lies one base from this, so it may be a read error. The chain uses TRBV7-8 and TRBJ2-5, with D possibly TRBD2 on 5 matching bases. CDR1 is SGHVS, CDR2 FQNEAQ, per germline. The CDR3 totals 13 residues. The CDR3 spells CASSLVAFETQSF. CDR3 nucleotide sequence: TGTGCCAGCAGCTTAGTAGCGTTTGAGACCCAGTCCTTC.

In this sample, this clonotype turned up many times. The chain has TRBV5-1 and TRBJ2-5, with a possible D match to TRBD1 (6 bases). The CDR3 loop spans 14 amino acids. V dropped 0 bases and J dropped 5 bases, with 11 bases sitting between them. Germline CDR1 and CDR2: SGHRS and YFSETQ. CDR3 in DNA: TGCGCCAGCAGCTTGGGAGGGGGTTCCGAGACCCAGTACTTC. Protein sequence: CASSLGGGSETQYF.

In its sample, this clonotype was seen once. Here the CDR3 reads CASSPQGVLGYGYTF. The CDR3 DNA sequence: TGTGCCAGCAGTCCGCAGGGGGTCCTAGGCTATGGCTACACCTTC. The gene calls are TRBV27 and TRBJ1-2, with 7 bases identical to TRBD1. The trim removed 5 bases at V and 4 bases at J, leaving 10 bases unmatched. CDR1 MNHEY and CDR2 SMNVEV come from the germline V gene (reference sequence). This CDR3 is built from 15 residues.

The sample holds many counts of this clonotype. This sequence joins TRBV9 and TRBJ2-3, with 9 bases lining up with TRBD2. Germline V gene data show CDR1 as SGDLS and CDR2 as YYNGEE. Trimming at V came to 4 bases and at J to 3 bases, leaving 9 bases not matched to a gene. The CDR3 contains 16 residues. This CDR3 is CASSLVAGAGTDTQYF. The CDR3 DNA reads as TGTGCCAGCAGCCTTGTAGCGGGAGCGGGAACAGATACGCAGTATTTT. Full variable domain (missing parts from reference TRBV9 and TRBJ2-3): DSGVTQTPKHLITATGQRVTLRCSPRSGDLSVYWYQQSLDQGLQFLIQYYNGEERAKGNILERFSAQQFPDLHSELNLSSLELGDSALYFCASSLVAGAGTDTQYFGPGTRLTVL.

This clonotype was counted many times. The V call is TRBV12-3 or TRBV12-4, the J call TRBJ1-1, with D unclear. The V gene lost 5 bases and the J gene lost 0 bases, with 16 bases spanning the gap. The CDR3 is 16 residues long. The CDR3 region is CASSPGGSWMNTEAFF. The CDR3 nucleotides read TGTGCCAGCAGTCCAGGAGGATCCTGGATGAACACTGAAGCTTTCTTT.

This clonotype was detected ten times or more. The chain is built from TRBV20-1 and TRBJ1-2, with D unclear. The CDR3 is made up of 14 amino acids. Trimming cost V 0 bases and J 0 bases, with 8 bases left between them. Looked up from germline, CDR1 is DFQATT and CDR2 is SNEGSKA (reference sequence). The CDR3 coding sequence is TGCAGTGCTAGAGATAGGATAGCTAACTATGGCTACACCTTC. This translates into CSARDRIANYGYTF.

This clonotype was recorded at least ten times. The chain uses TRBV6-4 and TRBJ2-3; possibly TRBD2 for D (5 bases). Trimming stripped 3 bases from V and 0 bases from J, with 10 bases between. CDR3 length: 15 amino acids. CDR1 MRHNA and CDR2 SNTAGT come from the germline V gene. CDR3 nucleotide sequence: TGTGCCAGCAGTGAGTCAACGGGGAGCACAGATACGCAGTATTTT. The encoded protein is CASSESTGSTDTQYF.

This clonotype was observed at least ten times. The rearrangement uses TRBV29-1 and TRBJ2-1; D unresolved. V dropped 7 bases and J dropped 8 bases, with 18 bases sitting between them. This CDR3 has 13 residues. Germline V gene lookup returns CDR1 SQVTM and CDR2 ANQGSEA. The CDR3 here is CSGHGEDSDEQFF. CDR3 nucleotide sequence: TGCAGCGGGCACGGAGAAGATTCCGATGAGCAGTTCTTC.

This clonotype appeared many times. The CDR3 nucleotides are TGTGCCAGCAGTTGGACAGGCTCATACGAGCAGTACTTC. It is translated as CASSWTGSYEQYF. The rearrangement joins TRBV12-3 or TRBV12-4 to TRBJ2-7, with 7 bases aligning to TRBD1. The CDR3 is 13 amino acids. J was trimmed by 4 bases and V by 4 bases; bases with no gene match: 4.

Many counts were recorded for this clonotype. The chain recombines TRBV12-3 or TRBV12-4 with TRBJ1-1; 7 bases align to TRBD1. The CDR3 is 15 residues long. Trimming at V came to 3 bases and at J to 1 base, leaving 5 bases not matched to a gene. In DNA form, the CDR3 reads TGTGCCAGCAGTTTCGGTGAGGGGGCGAACACTGAAGCTTTCTTT. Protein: CASSFGEGANTEAFF.

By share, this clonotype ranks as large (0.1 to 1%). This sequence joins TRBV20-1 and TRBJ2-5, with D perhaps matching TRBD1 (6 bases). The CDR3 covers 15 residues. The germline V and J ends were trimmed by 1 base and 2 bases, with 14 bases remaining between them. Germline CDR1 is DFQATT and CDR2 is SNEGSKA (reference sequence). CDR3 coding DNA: TGCAGTGCTAGAGTCGTACCAGGGGTTCAAGAGACCCAGTACTTC. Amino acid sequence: CSARVVPGVQETQYF.

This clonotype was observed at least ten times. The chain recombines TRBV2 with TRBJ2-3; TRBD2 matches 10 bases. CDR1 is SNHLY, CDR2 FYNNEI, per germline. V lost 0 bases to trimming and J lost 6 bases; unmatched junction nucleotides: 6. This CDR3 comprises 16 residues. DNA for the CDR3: TGTGCCAGCAGTGAAGCTGGGCTAGCGGGAGCGGATACGCAGTATTTT. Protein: CASSEAGLAGADTQYF.

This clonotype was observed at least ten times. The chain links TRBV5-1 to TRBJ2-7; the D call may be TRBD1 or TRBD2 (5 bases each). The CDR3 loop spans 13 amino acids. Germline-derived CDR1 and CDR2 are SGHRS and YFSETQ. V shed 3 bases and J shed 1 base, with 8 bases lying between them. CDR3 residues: CASSYEGSYEQYF. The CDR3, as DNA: TGCGCCAGCAGCTATGAGGGGTCCTACGAGCAGTACTTC.

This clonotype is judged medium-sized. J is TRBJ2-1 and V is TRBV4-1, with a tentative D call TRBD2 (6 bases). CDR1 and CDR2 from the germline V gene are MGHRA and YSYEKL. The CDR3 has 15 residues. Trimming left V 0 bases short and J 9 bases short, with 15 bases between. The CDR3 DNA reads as TGCGCCAGCAGCCAAGATTGGAGTAGCGGCGGTGAGCAGTTCTTC. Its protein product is CASSQDWSSGGEQFF.

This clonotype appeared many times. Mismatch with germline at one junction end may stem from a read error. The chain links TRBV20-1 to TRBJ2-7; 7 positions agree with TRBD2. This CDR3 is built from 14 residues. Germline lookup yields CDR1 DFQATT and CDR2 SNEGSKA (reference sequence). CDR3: CTAKPGLPTYEQYF. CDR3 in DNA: TGCACTGCTAAACCGGGACTACCTACCTACGAGCAGTACTTC.

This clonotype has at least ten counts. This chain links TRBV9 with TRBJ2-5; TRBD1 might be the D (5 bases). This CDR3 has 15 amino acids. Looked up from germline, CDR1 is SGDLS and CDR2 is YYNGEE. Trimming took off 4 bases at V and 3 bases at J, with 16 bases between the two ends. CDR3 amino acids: CASSPRGAREETQYF. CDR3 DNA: TGTGCCAGCAGCCCCCGTGGGGCCAGAGAAGAGACCCAGTACTTC.

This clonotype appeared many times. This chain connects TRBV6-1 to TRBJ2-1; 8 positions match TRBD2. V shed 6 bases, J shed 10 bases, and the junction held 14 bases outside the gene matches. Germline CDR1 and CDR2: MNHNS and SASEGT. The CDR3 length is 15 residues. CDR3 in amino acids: CASRTPGLDSSEQFF. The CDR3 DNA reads TGTGCCAGCAGAACCCCGGGACTAGATTCTTCCGAGCAGTTCTTC.

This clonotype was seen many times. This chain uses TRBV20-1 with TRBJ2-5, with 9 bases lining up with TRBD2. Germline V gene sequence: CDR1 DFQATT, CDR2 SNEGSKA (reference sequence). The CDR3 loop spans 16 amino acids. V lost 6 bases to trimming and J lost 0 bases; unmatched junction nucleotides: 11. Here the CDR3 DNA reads TGCAGTGCAGAAGGAATAGCGGGAGAACACCAAGAGACCCAGTACTTC. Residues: CSAEGIAGEHQETQYF.

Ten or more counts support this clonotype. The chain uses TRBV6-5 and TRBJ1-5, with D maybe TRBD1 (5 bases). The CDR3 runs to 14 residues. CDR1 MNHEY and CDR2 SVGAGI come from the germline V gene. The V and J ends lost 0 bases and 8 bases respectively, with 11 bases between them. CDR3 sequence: CASSYSGGVEPQHF. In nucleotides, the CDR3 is TGTGCCAGCAGTTACTCGGGGGGAGTGGAGCCCCAGCATTTT.